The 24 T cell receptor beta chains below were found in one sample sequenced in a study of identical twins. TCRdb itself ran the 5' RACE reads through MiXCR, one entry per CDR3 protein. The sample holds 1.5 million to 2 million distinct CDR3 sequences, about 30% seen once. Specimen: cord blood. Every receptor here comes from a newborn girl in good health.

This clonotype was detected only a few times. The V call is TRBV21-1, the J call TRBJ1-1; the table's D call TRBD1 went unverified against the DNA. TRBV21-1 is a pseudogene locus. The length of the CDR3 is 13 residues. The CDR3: CASSTRVVTEAFF. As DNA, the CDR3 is TGTGCCAGCAGCACCAGGGTGGTCACTGAAGCTTTCTTT.

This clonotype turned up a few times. The CDR3 bases are TGTGCCAGCAGCCAAGGACACGGTCCCTCTGCAGATACGCAGTATTTT. Its protein product is CASSQGHGPSADTQYF. The V and J genes are TRBV2 and TRBJ2-3; a weak D match, TRBD1 (5 bases). This CDR3 spans 16 amino acids. CDR1 SNHLY and CDR2 FYNNEI come from the germline V gene. V lost 6 bases to trimming and J lost 4 bases, with 20 bases between them.

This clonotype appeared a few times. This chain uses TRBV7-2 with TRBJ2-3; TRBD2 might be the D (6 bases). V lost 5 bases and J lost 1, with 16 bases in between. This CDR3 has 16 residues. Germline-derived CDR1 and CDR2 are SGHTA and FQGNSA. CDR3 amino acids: CASSTLLSGGTDTQYF. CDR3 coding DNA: TGTGCCAGCAGCACCCTTCTATCGGGGGGCACAGATACGCAGTATTTT.

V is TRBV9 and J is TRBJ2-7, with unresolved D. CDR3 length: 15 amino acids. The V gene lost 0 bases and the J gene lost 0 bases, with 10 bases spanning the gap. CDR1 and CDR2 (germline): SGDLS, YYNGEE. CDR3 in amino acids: CASSVDLVASYEQYF. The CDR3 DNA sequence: TGTGCCAGCAGCGTAGATCTAGTTGCCTCCTACGAGCAGTACTTC.

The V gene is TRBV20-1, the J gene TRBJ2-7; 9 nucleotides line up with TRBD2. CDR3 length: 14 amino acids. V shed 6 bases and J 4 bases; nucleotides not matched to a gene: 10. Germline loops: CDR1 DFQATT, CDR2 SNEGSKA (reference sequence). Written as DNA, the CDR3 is TGCAGTGCCTCCCCTCTAGCGGGGCTATACGAGCAGTACTTC. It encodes CSASPLAGLYEQYF.

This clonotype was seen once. The CDR3 DNA reads as TGCGCCAGCAGCCAAGAACTTGACAGGAGCTCCTACAATGAGCAGTTCTTC. This gives the protein CASSQELDRSSYNEQFF. V usage is TRBV4-1 and J usage is TRBJ2-1, with D perhaps TRBD1 (6 bases). V lost 0 bases to trimming and J lost 0 bases, with 12 bases between them. This CDR3 has 17 amino acids. Germline CDR1 MGHRA, CDR2 YSYEKL.

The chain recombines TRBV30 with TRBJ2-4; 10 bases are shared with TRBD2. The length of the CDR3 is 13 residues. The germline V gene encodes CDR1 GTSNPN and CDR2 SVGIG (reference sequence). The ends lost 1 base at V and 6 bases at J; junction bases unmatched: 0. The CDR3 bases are TGTGCCTGGAGTGGACTAGCGGGAAACATTCAGTACTTC. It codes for CAWSGLAGNIQYF.

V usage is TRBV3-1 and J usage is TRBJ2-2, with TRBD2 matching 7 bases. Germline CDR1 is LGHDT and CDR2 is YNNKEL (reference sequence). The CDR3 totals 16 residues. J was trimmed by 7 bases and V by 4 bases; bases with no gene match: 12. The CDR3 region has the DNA TGTGCCAGCAGCCCTAGCGGCCAGAGGGGAAACGGGGAGCTGTTTTTT. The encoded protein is CASSPSGQRGNGELFF.

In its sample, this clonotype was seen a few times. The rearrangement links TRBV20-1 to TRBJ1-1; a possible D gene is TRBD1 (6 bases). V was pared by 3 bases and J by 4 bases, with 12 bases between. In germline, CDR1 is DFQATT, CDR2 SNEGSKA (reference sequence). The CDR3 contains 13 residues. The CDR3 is CSASYRVGTEAFF. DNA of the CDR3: TGCAGTGCTAGTTACAGGGTTGGCACTGAAGCTTTCTTT.

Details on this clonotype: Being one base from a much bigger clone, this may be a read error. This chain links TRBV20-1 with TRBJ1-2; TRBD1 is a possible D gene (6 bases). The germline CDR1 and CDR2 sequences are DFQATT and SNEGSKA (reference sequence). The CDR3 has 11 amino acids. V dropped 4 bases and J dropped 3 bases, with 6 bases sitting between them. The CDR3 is CSANRDYGYTF. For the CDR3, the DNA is TGCAGTGCTAACAGGGACTATGGCTACACCTTC.

The CDR3 spells CASSQGERVLIDYGYTF. CDR3 DNA: TGTGCCAGCAGCCAGGGTGAACGGGTACTGATCGACTATGGCTACACCTTC. The chain has TRBV4-2 and TRBJ1-2; unclear D gene. Trimming stripped 3 bases from V and 3 bases from J, with 20 bases between. The CDR3 is 17 residues long. Per germline, CDR1 LGHNA and CDR2 YNFKEQ.

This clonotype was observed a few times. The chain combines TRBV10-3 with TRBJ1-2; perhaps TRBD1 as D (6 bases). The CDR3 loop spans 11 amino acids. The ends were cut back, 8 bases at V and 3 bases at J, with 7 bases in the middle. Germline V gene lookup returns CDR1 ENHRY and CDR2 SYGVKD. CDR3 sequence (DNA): TGTGCCATCGAGGGGGACTATGGCTACACCTTC. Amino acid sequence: CAIEGDYGYTF.

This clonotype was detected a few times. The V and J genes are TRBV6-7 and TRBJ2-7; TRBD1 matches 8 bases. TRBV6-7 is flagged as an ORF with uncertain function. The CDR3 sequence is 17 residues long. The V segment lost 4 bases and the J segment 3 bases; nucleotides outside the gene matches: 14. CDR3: CASSSWTGIISRYEQYF. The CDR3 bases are TGTGCCAGCAGTTCTTGGACAGGGATCATTTCCCGCTACGAGCAGTACTTC.

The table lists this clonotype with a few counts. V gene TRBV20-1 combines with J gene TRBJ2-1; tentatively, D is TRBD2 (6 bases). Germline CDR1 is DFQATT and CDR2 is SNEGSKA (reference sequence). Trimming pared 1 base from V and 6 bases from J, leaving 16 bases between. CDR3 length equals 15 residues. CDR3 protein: CSARGGIPPRNEQFF. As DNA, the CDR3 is TGCAGTGCTAGAGGCGGGATCCCCCCTCGCAATGAGCAGTTCTTC.

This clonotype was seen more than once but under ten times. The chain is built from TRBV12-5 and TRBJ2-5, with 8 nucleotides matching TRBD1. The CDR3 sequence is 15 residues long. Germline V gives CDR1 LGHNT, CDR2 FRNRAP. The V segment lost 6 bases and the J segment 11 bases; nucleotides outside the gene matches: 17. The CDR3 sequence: CASGPGQGRFNEQYF. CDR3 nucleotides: TGTGCTAGTGGCCCCGGACAGGGAAGGTTCAATGAGCAGTACTTC.

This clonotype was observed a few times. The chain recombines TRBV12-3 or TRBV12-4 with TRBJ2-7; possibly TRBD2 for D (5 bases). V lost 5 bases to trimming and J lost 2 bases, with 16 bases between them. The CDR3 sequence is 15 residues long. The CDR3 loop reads CASSPLRRGTYEQYF. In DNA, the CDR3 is TGTGCCAGCAGTCCCCTTCGAAGAGGGACCTACGAGCAGTACTTC.

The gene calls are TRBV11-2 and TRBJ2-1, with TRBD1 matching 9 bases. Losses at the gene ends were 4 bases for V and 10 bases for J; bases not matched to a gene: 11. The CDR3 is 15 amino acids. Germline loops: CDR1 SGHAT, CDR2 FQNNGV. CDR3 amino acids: CASSSGTGIWGEQFF. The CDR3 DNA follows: TGTGCCAGCAGCTCTGGGACAGGGATCTGGGGGGAGCAGTTCTTC.

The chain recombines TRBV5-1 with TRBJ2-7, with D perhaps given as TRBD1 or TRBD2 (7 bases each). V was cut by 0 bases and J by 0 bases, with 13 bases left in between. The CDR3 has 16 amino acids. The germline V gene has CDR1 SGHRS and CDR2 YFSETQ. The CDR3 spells CASSLGGGQSSYEQYF. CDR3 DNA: TGCGCCAGCAGCTTGGGGGGGGGACAGAGCTCCTACGAGCAGTACTTC.

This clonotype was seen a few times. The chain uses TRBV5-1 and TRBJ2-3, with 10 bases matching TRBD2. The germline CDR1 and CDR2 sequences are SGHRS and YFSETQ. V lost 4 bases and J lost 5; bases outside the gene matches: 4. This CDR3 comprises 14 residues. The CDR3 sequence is CASSNSGGIDTQYF. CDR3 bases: TGCGCCAGCAGCAATAGCGGGGGGATAGATACGCAGTATTTT.

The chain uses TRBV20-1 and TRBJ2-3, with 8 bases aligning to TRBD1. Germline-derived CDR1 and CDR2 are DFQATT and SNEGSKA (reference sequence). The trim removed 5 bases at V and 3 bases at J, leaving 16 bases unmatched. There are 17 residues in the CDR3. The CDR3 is CSAGGQGGILGTDTQYF. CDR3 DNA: TGCAGTGCTGGCGGACAGGGAGGAATCCTTGGGACAGATACGCAGTATTTT.

In DNA form, the CDR3 reads TGTGCCAGCAGAGAACAGGGTGGGAGGTCTGGAAACACCATATATTTT. Translated, it gives CASREQGGRSGNTIYF. V gene TRBV2 combines with J gene TRBJ1-3, with D tentatively TRBD1 (6 bases). V was shortened by 6 bases and J by 1 base, with 16 bases between the two germline ends. The CDR3 sequence is 16 residues long. CDR1 and CDR2 (germline): SNHLY, FYNNEI.

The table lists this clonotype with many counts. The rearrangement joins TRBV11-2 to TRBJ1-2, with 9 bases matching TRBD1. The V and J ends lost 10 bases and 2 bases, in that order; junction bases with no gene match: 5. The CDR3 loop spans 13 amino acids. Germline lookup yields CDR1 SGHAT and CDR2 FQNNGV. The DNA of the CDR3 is TGTGCCACCCCAGACAGGGGGAACTATGGCTACACCTTC. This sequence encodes CATPDRGNYGYTF.

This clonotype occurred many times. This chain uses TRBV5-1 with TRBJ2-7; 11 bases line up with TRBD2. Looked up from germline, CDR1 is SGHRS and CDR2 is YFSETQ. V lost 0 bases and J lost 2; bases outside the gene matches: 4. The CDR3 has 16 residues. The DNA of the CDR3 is TGCGCCAGCAGCTTGGGTCTAGCGGGAGGAACCTACGAGCAGTACTTC. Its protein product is CASSLGLAGGTYEQYF.

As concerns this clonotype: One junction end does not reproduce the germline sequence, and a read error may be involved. Written as DNA, the CDR3 is TGTGCCGGCAGCGGGGAGGACACTGAAGCTTTCTTT. Its translation: CAGSGEDTEAFF. The chain links TRBV2 to TRBJ1-1; D remains unclear. This CDR3 contains 12 residues. CDR1 and CDR2 from the germline V gene are SNHLY and FYNNEI.